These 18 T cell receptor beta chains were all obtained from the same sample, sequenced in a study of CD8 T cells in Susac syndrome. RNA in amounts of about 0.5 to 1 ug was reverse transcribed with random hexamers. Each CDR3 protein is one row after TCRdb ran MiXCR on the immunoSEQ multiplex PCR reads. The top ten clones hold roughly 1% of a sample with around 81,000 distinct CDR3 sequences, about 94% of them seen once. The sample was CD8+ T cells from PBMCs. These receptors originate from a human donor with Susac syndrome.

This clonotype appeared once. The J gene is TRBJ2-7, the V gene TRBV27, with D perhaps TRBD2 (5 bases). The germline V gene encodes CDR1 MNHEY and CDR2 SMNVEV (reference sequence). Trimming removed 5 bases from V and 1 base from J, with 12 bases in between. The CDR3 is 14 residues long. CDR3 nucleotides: TGTGCCAGCAGTCCTGAAACGGGATCCTACGAGCAGTACTTC. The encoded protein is CASSPETGSYEQYF.

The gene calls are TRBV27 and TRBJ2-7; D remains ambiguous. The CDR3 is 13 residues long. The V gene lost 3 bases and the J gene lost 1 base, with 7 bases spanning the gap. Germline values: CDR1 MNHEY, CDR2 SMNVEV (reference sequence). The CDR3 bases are TGTGCCAGCAGTTTGGGCAGATCCTACGAGCAGTACTTC. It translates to CASSLGRSYEQYF.

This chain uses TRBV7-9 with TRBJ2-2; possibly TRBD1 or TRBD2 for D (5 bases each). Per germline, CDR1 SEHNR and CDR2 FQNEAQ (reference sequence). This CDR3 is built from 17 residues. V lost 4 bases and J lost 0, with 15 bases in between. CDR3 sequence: CASSSPGTAANTGELFF. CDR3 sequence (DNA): TGTGCCAGCAGCTCGCCCGGGACGGCTGCGAACACCGGGGAGCTGTTTTTT.

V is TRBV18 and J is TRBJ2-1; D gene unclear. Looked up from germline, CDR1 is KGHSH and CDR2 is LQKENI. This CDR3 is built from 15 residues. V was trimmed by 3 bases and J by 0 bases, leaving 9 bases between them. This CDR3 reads CASSPAFVSYNEQFF. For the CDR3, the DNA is TGTGCCAGCTCACCCGCTTTCGTCTCCTACAATGAGCAGTTCTTC.

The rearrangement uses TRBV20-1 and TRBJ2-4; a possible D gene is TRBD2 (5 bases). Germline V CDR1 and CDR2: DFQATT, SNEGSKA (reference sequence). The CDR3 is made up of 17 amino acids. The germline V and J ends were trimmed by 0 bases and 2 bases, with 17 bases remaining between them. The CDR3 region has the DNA TGCAGTGCTAGAGATCGGGGTTTGAGGGATTCCAAAAACATTCAGTACTTC. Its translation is CSARDRGLRDSKNIQYF.

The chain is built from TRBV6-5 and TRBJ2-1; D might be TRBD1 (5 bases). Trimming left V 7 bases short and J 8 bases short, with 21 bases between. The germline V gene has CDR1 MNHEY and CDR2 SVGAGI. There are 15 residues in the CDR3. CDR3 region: CASKLGLSSWDEQFF. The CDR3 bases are TGTGCCAGCAAACTGGGGCTCTCGTCCTGGGATGAGCAGTTCTTC.

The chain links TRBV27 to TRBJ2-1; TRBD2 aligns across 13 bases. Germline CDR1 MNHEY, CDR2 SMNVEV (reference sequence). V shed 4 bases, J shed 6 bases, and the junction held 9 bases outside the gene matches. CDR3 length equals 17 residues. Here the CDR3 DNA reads TGTGCCAGCAGTTCTTTCCTCGGGACTAGCGGGATCAATGAGCAGTTCTTC. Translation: CASSSFLGTSGINEQFF.

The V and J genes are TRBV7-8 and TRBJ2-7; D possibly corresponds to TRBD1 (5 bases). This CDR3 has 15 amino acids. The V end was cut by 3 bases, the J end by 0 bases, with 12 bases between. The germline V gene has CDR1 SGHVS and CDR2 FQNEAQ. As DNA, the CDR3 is TGTGCCAGCAGCTTTTTGGCCAGGGCCTCCTACGAGCAGTACTTC. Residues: CASSFLARASYEQYF.

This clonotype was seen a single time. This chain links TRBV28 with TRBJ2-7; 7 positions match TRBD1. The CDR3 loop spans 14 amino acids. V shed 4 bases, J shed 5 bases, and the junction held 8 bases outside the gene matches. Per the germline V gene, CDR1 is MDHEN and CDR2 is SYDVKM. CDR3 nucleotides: TGTGCCAGCAGTTCCCCGGGACAGTTGAACGAGCAGTACTTC. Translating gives CASSSPGQLNEQYF.

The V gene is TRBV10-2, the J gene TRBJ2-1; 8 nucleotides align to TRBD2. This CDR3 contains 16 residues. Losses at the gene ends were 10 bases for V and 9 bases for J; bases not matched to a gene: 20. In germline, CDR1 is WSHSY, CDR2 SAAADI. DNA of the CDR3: TGCGCCATCTCCAACCGGGAGGGCTTTGAGGATGGTGAGCAGTTCTTC. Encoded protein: CAISNREGFEDGEQFF.

The CDR3 bases are TGTGCCAGCAGCTCGGGGGACAGGATCCACGAGCAGTACTTC. This codes for CASSSGDRIHEQYF. The chain recombines TRBV5-6 with TRBJ2-7; TRBD1 matches at 8 bases. CDR1 and CDR2 (germline): SGHDT, YYEEEE. The CDR3 has 14 amino acids. J gave up 5 bases and V 3 bases, and 7 bases lay outside the gene matches.

The CDR3 reads CSVPTGTGEFWTEAFF. The CDR3 nucleotides read TGCAGTGTCCCGACTGGGACAGGGGAATTTTGGACTGAAGCTTTCTTT. J is TRBJ1-1 and V is TRBV20-1, with 10 bases lining up with TRBD1. CDR3 size: 16 residues. CDR1 and CDR2 (germline): DFQATT, SNEGSKA (reference sequence). With 7 bases clipped from V and 5 bases from J, the junction kept 16 bases outside the gene matches.

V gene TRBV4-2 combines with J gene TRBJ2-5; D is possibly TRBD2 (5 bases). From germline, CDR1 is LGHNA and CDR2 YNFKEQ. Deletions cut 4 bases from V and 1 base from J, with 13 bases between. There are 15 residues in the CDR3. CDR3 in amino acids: CASSRALGGQETQYF. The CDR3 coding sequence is TGTGCCAGCAGCCGGGCCTTAGGAGGCCAAGAGACCCAGTACTTC.

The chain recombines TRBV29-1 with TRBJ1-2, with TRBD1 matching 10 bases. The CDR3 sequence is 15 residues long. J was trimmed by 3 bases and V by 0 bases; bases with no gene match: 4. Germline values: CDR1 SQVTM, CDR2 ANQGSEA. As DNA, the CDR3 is TGCAGCGTTGAAGAAATTGGGACAGGGGACTATGGCTACACCTTC. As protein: CSVEEIGTGDYGYTF.

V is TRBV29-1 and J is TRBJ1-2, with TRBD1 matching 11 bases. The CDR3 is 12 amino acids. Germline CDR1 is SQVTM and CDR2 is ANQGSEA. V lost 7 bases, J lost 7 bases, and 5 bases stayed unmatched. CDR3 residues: CSGGTGGAGYTF. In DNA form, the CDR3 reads TGCAGCGGTGGGACAGGGGGGGCTGGCTACACCTTC. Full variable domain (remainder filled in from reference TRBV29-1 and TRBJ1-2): SAVISQKPSRDICQRGTSLTIQCQVDSQVTMMFWYRQQPGQSLTLIATANQGSEATYESGFVIDKFPISRPNLTFSTLTVSNMSPEDSSIYLCSGGTGGAGYTFGSGTRLTVV.

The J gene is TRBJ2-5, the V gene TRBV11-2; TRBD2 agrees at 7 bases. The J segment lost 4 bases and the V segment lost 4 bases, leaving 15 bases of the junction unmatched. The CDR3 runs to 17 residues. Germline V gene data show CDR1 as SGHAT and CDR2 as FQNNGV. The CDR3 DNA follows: TGTGCCAGCAGCTCCGGATATGGCGGACTAGAGGGAGAGACCCAGTACTTC. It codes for CASSSGYGGLEGETQYF.

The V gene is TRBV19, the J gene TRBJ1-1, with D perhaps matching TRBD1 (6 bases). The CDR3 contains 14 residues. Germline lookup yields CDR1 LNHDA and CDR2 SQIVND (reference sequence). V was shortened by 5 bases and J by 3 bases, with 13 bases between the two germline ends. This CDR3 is CASSPTQGYTEAFF. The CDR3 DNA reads TGTGCCAGTAGTCCAACACAGGGTTACACTGAAGCTTTCTTT.

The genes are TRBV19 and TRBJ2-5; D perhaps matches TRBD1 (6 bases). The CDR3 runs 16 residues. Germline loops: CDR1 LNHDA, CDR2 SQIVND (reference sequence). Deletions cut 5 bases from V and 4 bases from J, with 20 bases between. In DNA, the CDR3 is TGTGCCAGTAGTCCACTGGGGGCAGGGGATGGAGAGACCCAGTACTTC. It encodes CASSPLGAGDGETQYF.